The source of this TCR beta chain is a study of regulatory T cells in long-lasting Graves disease (dated by TCRdb to about 2021). With respect to the entire study: In the newly diagnosed Graves' disease group, patients had been taking antithyroid drugs for less than 3 months. The study was conducted in China and was registered as a clinical trial. TCR sequencing covered 13 persistent and around 20 newly diagnosed Graves' disease patients, some 33 samples in total. This study used TCR sequencing and RNA sequencing of peripheral blood to compare persistent Graves' disease patients against newly diagnosed Graves' disease patients.

What the work shows at the level of the full study, not this receptor alone: Persistent Graves' disease patients showed lower TCR Shannon entropy and fewer highly expanded clones than newly diagnosed patients, suggesting clonal expansion. Sequencing and analysis were restricted to the TCR beta chain. Persistent patients shared more public clonotypes among themselves (approximately 2,500) than newly diagnosed patients did (about 900). The authors acknowledged the small sample size as a limitation that may reduce accuracy. Persistent disease showed preferential use of TRBV28, TRBJ1-2 and TRBJ2-5, whereas newly diagnosed disease favored TRBV20-1 and TRBJ2-1. The study examined only peripheral blood because the primary lesion, thyroid tissue, could not be accessed.

Trimming takes 6 bases off V and 7 bases off J; junction bases not matched to a gene: 6. From a lookup of the germline V gene (reference sequence), CDR1 and CDR2 are DFQATT and SNEGSKA. The CDR3 contains 13 residues, cysteine and phenylalanine counted. Of the read, only the CDR3 DNA is kept; its 39 bases are in frame from base 1. The sample's time point label, in plain terms: newly diagnosed GD, antithyroid drugs for less than 3 months. RNA was extracted from PBMCs in TRIzol for both TCR sequencing and RNA sequencing. The diagnosis of Graves' disease was made according to American Thyroid Association guidelines. The patients came from an endocrinology department in Xi'an, China. Each patient gave approximately 9 milliliters of peripheral blood, collected in an EDTA anticoagulant tube. Ficoll Paque Plus density gradient separation was used to isolate PBMCs, and no further T cell sorting was performed. RNA quality was checked with an Agilent 2100 Bioanalyzer and agarose gel, and concentration with a NanoDrop 2000.

Libraries were prepared through multiplex PCR. The sequencer was an Illumina HiSeq 4000. TCR beta libraries were built with iRepertoire HTBI primers and Arm-PCR amplification of CDR3 regions. Before sequencing, the PCR products underwent gel purification. The published analysis was carried out like this. A total of fewer than 80 TRBV and under 15 TRBJ segments were identified across samples and were used for gene usage analysis of CDR3 amino acid clonotypes. Filtered high-quality paired reads were merged into contigs using COPE and FqMerger. BLAST was used to align contigs to the IMGT TRBV, TRBD and TRBJ reference genes, and CDR3 was defined following IMGT. Any clonotype with a frequency above 0.1% was counted as a highly expanded clone. Repertoire diversity was measured by Shannon entropy, and V-J evenness by the Gini coefficient. Public clonotypes were defined as clonotypes shared by more than one individual. The public reads were reprocessed in TCRdb via fastp at Q25 and MiXCR, keeping in-frame beta chains. Every distinct CDR3 protein forms one entry, paired with its most common genes and DNA. TCRdb's processing, not the authors' own work, is the source of the V and J calls. This sample is represented by hundreds of thousands of distinct CDR3 sequences; approximately 15% of them were singletons. Around 19% of the sample comes from the top ten.

A note on this clonotype: Its recognized antigen is unknown. Base quality data are lacking; no much larger clone is found one base away.

Another study also made use of these data, one on T cells in Graves' hyperthyroidism and ophthalmopathy. The second study's paper adds: A patient counted as having stable Graves' hyperthyroidism if no progression to ophthalmopathy occurred over 18 months of follow-up. Hyperthyroidism patients were newly diagnosed, with disease duration under 2 months, and aged 18 to 65 years. Any patient with an uncontrolled infection, another autoimmune disease, pregnancy or lactation was excluded. Diagnoses relied on clinical symptoms, serum thyroxine and TRAb, thyroid ultrasound and orbital computed tomography. The first round of RT-PCR for the TCR CDR3 was performed with the HTBI primer set and the Qiagen OneStep RT-PCR kit. Blood samples also contained most of the expanded thyroid clonotypes (frequency above 0.001), which suggests that blood repertoires may reflect thyroid immune responses. A model built on a 13 V-J signature distinguished ophthalmopathy from stable hyperthyroidism, reaching about 88% sensitivity and 81.08% specificity in cross-validation and 80%/75% in testing. In validation, progression to ophthalmopathy was predicted by the model with approximately 67% sensitivity and 72% to 85% specificity, a median of 6.5 months before onset. To identify TCR V-J signatures that set the groups apart, the researchers used a discovery cohort of about a hundred patients, made up of 40 to 45 with Graves' ophthalmopathy and about 55 with stable Graves' hyperthyroidism. An independent validation cohort of around 20 hyperthyroidism patients and 17 patients who later progressed to ophthalmopathy tested prospective prediction of ophthalmopathy. The 85 to 100 discovery patients were divided at random into training and test sets in a 7:3 ratio. Thyroid tissue and blood T-cell repertoires from six Graves' hyperthyroidism patients were also compared in the study. After sampling, hyperthyroidism patients received methimazole starting at 30 mg daily, and ophthalmopathy patients received high-dose intravenous methylprednisolone. Libraries were constructed in a second round of multiplex PCR, after which size selection and purification were performed. The libraries were sequenced on an Illumina HiSeq2000 using paired-end 100 bp reads. Raw data were processed with SOAPnuke, discarding reads with adapters, uncalled bases, mean Phred below 15, or no exact constant-primer or identifier match. High-quality paired reads were merged with COPE v1.2.5, and unique nucleotide sequences were defined as clonotypes. MiTCR v1.1 was used to align clonotypes to the IMGT TRBV, TRBD and TRBJ reference segments. Analysis was restricted to V-J combinations with a frequency above 0.0001, which covered about 99% of repertoires. A TCS score was defined as the ratio of F50 (clonal expansion) to E x V (chaos), with BLOSUM62-based TCRdist applied between CDR3 peptides within each V-J. Welch's t-statistics and random forest reduced just over 500 V-J features to about 12, which were used in a naive Bayes classifier (R e1071). Sample size was not statistically predetermined, and blinding of investigators to group allocation was not performed. The paper reports TCR Vbeta CDR3 sequencing of some 140 peripheral blood samples: approximately 41 ophthalmopathy, under 80 hyperthyroidism and approximately 17 progressor patients.

This TCR came from a woman in her twenties or thirties with Graves disease. Donor details come from another sample of the same person, matched by shared clones. The sample consisted of peripheral blood mononuclear cells (PBMCs), taken at new diagnosis, from a patient treated with antithyroid drugs. Here the chain combines TRBV20-1 and TRBJ2-7, with 13 bases in between that match TRBD2. Here is the DNA: TGCAGTGCGACCCGACTAGCGGGAGGTGAGCAGTACTTC. Translation gives CSATRLAGGEQYF.